This T cell receptor beta chain is from a study of blood T cell repertoires in COVID-19. Turning to the study itself: Samples taken during acute and convalescent COVID-19 were collected in the United States, Italy and Spain. Sources were T cells, B-cell-depleted T cells, or PBMCs; the material itself was cDNA or gDNA.

How the authors handled the data: Nucleated cell counts were estimated from reference gene primer amplification. Measured with immunoSEQ multiplex PCR; TCRdb has only the in-frame clones, and not every one. V and J calls and clone size are those listed in that table; D and trimming were worked out from the DNA. The sample contains roughly 260,000 clones, around 89% of which appear only once. From germline, CDR1 is KGHSH and CDR2 LQKENI. This CDR3 region has 15 residues. V was clipped by 3 bases and J by 5 bases, with 17 bases between them. The sequenced sample was peripheral blood. This receptor was taken from a man in his sixties who had recovered from COVID-19. The rearrangement uses TRBV18 and TRBJ2-7, with a possible D match to TRBD1 (6 bases). This chain's CDR3 is CASSPYSRDKDEQYF. CDR3 nucleotides: TGTGCCAGCTCACCCTATTCCAGGGACAAGGACGAGCAGTACTTC.